These 5 T cell receptor beta chains share one sample of origin, sequenced in a study of control samples from healthy donors and cancer patients (dated by TCRdb to about 2020). The library came from the immunoSEQ multiplex PCR assay. The source is immuneACCESS, and TCRdb retained only in-frame sequences with V and J called. Part of the clones is not carried over; for the studies checked, unresolved V genes explain less than half of this, and the remainder is unexplained. Present in this sample are about 59,000 clones, about 92% of which were seen just once. The top ten clones comprise approximately 1.5% of the sample. Sequencing was performed on PBMCs. The receptor source for this set is a man in his forties with colorectal cancer.

The chain combines TRBV19 with TRBJ2-3, with TRBD2 identical over 14 bases. The germline V gene has CDR1 LNHDA and CDR2 SQIVND (reference sequence). V lost 5 bases, J lost 4 bases, and 5 bases stayed unmatched. The CDR3 runs 16 residues. The CDR3 nucleotides read TGTGCCAGTAGTGAGACTAGCGGGGGGGCCGCAGATACGCAGTATTTT. It specifies CASSETSGGAADTQYF.

V and J are TRBV6-5 and TRBJ2-5; 10 nucleotides agree with TRBD1. The V gene end was trimmed by 4 bases and the J gene end by 13 bases; junction bases not matched to a gene: 18. CDR1 and CDR2 from the germline V gene are MNHEY and SVGAGI. The CDR3 spans 16 residues. CDR3 sequence reads: CASSSPGDRGRGRPYF. The CDR3 coding sequence is TGTGCCAGCAGTTCCCCGGGGGACAGGGGCAGGGGGCGGCCGTACTTC.

This chain uses TRBV29-1 with TRBJ2-3, with D possibly being TRBD1 (5 bases). Germline V gene data show CDR1 as SQVTM and CDR2 as ANQGSEA. Trimming cost V 7 bases and J 0 bases, with 17 bases left between them. This CDR3 has 15 residues. The CDR3 is CSGSRMTASTDTQYF. CDR3 nucleotides: TGCAGCGGGAGTAGAATGACAGCCAGCACAGATACGCAGTATTTT.

V and J are TRBV6-4 and TRBJ2-2; D gene unclear. The ends were cut back, 3 bases at V and 3 bases at J, with 8 bases in the middle. Germline assignment: CDR1 MRHNA and CDR2 SNTAGT. The CDR3 has 14 amino acids. CDR3 DNA: TGTGCCAGCAGTGATGGTCAGGACACCGGGGAGCTGTTTTTT. Protein sequence: CASSDGQDTGELFF.

The genes are TRBV4-1 and TRBJ1-4, with 10 nucleotides matching TRBD1. Germline lookup yields CDR1 MGHRA and CDR2 YSYEKL. Germline trimming cut 2 bases from V and 7 bases from J; bases unmatched to any gene: 4. The CDR3 is 15 residues long. CDR3 amino acids: CASSQPGTGVEKLFF. The DNA for the CDR3 is TGCGCCAGCAGCCAACCCGGGACAGGGGTTGAAAAACTGTTTTTT.